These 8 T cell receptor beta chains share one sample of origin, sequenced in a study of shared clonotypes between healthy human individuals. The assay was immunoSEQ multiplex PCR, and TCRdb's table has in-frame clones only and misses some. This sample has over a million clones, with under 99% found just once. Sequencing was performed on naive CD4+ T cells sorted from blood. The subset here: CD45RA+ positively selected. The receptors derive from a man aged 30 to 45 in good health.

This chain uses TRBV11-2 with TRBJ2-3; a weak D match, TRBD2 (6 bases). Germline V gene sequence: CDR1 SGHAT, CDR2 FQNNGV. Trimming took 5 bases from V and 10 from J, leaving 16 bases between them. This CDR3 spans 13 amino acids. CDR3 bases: TGTGCCAGCAGCCCCGAACGCGGGATAGCGCAGTATTTT. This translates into CASSPERGIAQYF.

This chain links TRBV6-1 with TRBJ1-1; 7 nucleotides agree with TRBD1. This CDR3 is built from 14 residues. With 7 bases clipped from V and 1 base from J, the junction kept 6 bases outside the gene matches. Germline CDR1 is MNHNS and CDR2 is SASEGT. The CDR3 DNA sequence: TGTGCCAGCACCGCGCGGACAGGGAACACTGAAGCTTTCTTT. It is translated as CASTARTGNTEAFF.

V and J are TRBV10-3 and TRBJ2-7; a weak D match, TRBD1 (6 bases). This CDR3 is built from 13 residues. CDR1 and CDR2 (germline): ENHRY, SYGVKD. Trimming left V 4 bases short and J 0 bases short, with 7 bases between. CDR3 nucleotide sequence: TGTGCCATCAGTGGGGACAACTCCTACGAGCAGTACTTC. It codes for CAISGDNSYEQYF.

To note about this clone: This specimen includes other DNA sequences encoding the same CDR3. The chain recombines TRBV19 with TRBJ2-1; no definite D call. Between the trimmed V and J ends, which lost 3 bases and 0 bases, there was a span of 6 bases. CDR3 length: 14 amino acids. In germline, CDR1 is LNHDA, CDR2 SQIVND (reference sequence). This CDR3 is CASSISSSYNEQFF. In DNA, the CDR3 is TGTGCCAGTAGTATCAGTAGCTCCTACAATGAGCAGTTCTTC.

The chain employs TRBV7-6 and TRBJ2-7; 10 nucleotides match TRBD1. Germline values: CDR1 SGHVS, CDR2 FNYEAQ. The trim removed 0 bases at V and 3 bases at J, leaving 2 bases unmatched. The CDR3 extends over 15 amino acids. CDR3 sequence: CASSLAGTGDYEQYF. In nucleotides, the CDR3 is TGTGCCAGCAGCTTAGCGGGGACAGGGGACTACGAGCAGTACTTC.

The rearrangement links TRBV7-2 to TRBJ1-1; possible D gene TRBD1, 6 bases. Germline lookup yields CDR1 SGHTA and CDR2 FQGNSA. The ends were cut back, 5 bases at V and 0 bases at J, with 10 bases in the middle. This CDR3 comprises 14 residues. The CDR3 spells CASSRGGLNTEAFF. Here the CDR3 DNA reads TGTGCCAGCAGCCGAGGGGGATTGAACACTGAAGCTTTCTTT. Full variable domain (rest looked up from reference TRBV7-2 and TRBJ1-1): GAGVSQSPSNKVTEKGKDVELRCDPISGHTALYWYRQSLGQGLEFLIYFQGNSAPDKSGLPSDRFSAERTGGSVSTLTIQRTQQEDSAVYLCASSRGGLNTEAFFGQGTRLTVV.

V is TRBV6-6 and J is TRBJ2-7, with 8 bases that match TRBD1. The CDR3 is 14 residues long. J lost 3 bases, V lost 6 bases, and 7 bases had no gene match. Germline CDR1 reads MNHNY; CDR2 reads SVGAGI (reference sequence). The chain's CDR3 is CASRPDRVVYEQYF. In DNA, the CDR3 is TGTGCCAGCAGACCGGACAGGGTGGTCTACGAGCAGTACTTC.

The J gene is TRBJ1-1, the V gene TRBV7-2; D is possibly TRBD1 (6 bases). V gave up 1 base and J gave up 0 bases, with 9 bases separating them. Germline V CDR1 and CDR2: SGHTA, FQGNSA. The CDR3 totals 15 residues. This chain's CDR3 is CASSLGQGMNTEAFF. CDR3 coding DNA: TGTGCCAGCAGCTTAGGGCAGGGGATGAACACTGAAGCTTTCTTT. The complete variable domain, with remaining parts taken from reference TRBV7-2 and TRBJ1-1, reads GAGVSQSPSNKVTEKGKDVELRCDPISGHTALYWYRQSLGQGLEFLIYFQGNSAPDKSGLPSDRFSAERTGGSVSTLTIQRTQQEDSAVYLCASSLGQGMNTEAFFGQGTRLTVV.